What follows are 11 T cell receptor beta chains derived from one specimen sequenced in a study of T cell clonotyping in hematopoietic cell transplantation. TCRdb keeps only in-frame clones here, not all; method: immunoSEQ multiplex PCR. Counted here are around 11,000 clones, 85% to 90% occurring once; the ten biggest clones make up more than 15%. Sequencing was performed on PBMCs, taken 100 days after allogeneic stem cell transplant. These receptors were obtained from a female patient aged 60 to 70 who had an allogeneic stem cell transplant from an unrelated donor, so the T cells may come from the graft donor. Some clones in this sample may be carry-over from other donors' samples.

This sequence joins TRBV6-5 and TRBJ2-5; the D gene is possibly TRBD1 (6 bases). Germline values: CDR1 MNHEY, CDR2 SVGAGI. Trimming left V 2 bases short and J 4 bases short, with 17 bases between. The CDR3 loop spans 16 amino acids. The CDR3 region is CASSYGVGGLGETQYF. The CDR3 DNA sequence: TGTGCCAGCAGTTACGGGGTTGGGGGCCTCGGAGAGACCCAGTACTTC.

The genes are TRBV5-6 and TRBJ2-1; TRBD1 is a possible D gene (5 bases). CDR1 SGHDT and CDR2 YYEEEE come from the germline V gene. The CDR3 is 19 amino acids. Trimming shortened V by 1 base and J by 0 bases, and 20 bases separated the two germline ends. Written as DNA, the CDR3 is TGTGCCAGCAGCTTGCGTCCAGGGAACCCAAAAGCCTCCTACAATGAGCAGTTCTTC. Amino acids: CASSLRPGNPKASYNEQFF.

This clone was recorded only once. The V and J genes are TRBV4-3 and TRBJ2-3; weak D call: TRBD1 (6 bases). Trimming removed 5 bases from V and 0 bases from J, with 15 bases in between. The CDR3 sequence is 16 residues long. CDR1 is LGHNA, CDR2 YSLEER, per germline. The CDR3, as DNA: TGCGCCAGCAGCGCAACAGGGTCCTCTAGCACAGATACGCAGTATTTT. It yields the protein CASSATGSSSTDTQYF.

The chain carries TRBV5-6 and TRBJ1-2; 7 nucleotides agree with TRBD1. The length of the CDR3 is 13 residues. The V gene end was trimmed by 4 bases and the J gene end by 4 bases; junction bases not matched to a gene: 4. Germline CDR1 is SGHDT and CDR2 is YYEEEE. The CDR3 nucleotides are TGTGCCAGCAGCCCAGGGGGTCCCTATGGCTACACCTTC. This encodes CASSPGGPYGYTF. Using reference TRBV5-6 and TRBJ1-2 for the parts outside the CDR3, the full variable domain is DAGVTQSPTHLIKTRGQQVTLRCSPKSGHDTVSWYQQALGQGPQFIFQYYEEEERQRGNFPDRFSGHQFPNYSSELNVNALLLGDSALYLCASSPGGPYGYTFGSGTRLTVV.

CDR3 sequence: CASSPGRGQSDTQYF. CDR3 sequence (DNA): TGTGCCAGCAGTCCCGGGCGGGGGCAGTCAGATACGCAGTATTTT. V and J are TRBV11-3 and TRBJ2-3; weak D call: TRBD2 (7 bases). The CDR3 runs to 15 residues. Germline assignment: CDR1 SGHNT and CDR2 YENEEA. Trimming took 6 bases from V and 4 from J, leaving 17 bases between them.

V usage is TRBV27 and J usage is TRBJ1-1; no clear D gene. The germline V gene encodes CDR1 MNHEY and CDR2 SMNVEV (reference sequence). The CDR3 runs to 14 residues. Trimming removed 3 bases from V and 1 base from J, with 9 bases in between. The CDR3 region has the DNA TGTGCCAGCAGTTTCGGTGAGGGGAACACTGAAGCTTTCTTT. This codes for CASSFGEGNTEAFF.

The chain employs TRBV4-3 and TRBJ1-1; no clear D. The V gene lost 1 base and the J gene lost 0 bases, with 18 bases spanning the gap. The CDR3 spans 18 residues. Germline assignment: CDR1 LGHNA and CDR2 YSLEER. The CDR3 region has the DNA TGCGCCAGCAGCCAAGGGCGACGGCGGACGGACCTGAACACTGAAGCTTTCTTT. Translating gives CASSQGRRRTDLNTEAFF.

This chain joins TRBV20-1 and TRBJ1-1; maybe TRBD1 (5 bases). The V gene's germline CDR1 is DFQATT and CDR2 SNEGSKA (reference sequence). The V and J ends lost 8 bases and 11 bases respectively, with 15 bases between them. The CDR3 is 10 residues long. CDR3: CSPGRREAFF. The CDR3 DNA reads TGCAGTCCGGGACGTCGAGAGGCTTTCTTT.

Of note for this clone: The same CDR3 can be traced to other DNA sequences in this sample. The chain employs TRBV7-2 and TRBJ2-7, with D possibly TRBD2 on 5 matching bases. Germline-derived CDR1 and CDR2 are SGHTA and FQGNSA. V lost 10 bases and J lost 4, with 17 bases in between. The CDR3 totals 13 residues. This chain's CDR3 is CATSGRVGYEQYF. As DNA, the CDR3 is TGTGCCACCTCCGGGCGGGTTGGGTACGAGCAGTACTTC.

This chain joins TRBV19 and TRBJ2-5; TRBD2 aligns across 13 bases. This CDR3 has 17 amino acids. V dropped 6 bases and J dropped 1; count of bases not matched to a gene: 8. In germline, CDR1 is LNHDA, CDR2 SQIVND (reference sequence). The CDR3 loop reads CASSTGLAGTLQETQYF. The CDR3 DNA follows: TGTGCCAGTAGCACGGGACTAGCGGGGACCCTCCAAGAGACCCAGTACTTC.

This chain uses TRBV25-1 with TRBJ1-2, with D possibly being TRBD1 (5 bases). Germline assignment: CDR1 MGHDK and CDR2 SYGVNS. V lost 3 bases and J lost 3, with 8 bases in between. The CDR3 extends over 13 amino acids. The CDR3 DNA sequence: TGTGCCAGCAGTGAGCAGGGTTACTATGGCTACACCTTC. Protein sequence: CASSEQGYYGYTF.